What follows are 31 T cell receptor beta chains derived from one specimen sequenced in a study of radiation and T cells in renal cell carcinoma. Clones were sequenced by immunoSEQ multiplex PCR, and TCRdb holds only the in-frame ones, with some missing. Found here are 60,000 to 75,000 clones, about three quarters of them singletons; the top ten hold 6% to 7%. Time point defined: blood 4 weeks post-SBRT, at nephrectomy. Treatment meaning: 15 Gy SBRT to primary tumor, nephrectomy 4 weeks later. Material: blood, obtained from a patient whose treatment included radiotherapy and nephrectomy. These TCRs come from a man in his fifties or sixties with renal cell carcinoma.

DNA of the CDR3: TGTGCCATCAGTGAAAAGACAGGGGAGGGCTACGAGCAGTACTTC. Its protein is CAISEKTGEGYEQYF. V usage is TRBV10-3 and J usage is TRBJ2-5; weak D call: TRBD1 (8 bases). The J call is doubtful: the DNA matches TRBJ2-7 better. The CDR3 contains 15 residues. CDR1 and CDR2 (germline): ENHRY, SYGVKD.

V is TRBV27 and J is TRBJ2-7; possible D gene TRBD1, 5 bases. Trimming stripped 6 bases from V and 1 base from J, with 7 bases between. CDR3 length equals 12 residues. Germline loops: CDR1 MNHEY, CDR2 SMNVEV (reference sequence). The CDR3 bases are TGTGCCAGCAGGGACATGTCCTACGAGCAGTACTTC. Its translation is CASRDMSYEQYF.

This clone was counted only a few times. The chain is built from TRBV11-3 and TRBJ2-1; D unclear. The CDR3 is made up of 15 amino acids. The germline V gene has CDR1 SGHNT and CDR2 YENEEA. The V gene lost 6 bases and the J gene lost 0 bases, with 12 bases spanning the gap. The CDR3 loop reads CASRPPGSSYNEQFF. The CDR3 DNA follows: TGTGCCAGCAGGCCCCCGGGCAGCTCCTACAATGAGCAGTTCTTC.

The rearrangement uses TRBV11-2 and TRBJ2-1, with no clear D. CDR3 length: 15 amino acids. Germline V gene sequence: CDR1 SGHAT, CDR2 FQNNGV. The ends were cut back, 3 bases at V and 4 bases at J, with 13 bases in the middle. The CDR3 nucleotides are TGTGCCAGCAGCTTCAATTTACAGAGTTACAATGAGCAGTTCTTC. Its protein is CASSFNLQSYNEQFF.

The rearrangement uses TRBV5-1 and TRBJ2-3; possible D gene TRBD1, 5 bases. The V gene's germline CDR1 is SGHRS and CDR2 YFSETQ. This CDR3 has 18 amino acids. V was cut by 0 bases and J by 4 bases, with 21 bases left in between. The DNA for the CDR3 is TGCGCCAGCAGCTTGGACGTCATCCAGGGCTTTGCCCCAGATACGCAGTATTTT. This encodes CASSLDVIQGFAPDTQYF. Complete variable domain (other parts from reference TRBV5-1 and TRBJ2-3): KAGVTQTPRYLIKTRGQQVTLSCSPISGHRSVSWYQQTPGQGLQFLFEYFSETQRNKGNFPGRFSGRQFSNSRSEMNVSTLELGDSALYLCASSLDVIQGFAPDTQYFGPGTRLTVL.

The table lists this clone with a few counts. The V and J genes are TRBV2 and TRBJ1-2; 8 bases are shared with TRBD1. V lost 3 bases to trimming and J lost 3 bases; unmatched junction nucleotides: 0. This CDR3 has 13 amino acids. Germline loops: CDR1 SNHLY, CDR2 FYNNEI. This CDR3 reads CASSEDRDYGYTF. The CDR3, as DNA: TGTGCCAGCAGTGAGGACAGGGACTATGGCTACACCTTC.

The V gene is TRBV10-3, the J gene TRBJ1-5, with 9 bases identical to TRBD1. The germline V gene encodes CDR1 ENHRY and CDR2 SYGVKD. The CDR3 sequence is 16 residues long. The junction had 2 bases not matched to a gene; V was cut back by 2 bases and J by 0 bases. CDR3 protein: CAISETTGGSNQPQHF. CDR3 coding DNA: TGTGCCATCAGTGAGACGACAGGGGGTAGCAATCAGCCCCAGCATTTT.

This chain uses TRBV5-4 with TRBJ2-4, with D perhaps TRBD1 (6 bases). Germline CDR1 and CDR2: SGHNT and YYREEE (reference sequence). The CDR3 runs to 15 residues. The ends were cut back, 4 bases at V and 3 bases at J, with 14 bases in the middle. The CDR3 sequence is CASSQHAGVKNIQYF. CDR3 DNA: TGTGCCAGCAGCCAACATGCAGGGGTCAAAAACATTCAGTACTTC.

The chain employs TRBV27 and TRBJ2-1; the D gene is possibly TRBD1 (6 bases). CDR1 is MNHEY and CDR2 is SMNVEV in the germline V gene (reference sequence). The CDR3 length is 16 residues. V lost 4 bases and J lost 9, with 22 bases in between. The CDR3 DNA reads TGTGCCAGCAGTTCCGACGTCTTCCTAAGCAGGGGTGAGCAGTTCTTC. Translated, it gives CASSSDVFLSRGEQFF.

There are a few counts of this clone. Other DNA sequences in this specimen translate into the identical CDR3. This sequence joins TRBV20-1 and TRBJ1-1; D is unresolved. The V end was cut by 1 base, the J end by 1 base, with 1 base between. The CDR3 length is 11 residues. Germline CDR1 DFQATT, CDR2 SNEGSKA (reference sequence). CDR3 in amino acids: CSARGNTEAFF. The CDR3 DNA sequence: TGCAGTGCTAGAGGGAACACTGAAGCTTTCTTT.

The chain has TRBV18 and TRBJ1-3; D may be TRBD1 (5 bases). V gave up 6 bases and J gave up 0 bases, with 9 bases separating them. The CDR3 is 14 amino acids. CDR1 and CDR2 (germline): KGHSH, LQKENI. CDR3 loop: CASSLDSSGNTIYF. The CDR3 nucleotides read TGTGCCAGCTCTCTTGACAGCTCTGGAAACACCATATATTTT.

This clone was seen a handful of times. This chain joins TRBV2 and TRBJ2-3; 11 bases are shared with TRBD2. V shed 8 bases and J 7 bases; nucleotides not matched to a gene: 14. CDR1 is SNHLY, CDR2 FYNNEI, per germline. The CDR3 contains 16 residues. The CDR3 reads CASAFSLAGEGNTQYF. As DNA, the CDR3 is TGTGCCAGCGCCTTCTCACTAGCGGGAGAGGGGAATACGCAGTATTTT.

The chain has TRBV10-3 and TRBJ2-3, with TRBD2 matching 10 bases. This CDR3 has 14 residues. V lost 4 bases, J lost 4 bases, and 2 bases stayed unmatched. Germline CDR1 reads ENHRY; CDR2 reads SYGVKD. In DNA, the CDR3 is TGTGCCATCAGTGGAGCGGGAGGGTCAGATACGCAGTATTTT. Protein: CAISGAGGSDTQYF.

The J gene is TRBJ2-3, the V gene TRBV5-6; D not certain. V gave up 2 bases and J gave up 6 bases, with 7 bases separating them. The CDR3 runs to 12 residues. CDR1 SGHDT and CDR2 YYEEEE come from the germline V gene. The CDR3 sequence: CASSFSPDTQYF. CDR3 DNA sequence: TGTGCCAGCAGCTTTTCCCCGGATACGCAGTATTTT.

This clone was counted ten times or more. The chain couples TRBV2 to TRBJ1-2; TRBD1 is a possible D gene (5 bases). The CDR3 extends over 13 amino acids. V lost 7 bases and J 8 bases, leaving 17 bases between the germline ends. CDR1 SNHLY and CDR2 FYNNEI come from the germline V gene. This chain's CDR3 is CASNGEGAKGYTF. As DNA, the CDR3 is TGTGCCAGCAATGGTGAAGGGGCAAAAGGCTACACCTTC. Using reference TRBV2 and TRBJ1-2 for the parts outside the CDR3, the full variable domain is EPEVTQTPSHQVTQMGQEVILRCVPISNHLYFYWYRQILGQKVEFLVSFYNNEISEKSEIFDDQFSVERPDGSNFTLKIRSTKLEDSAMYFCASNGEGAKGYTFGSGTRLTVV.

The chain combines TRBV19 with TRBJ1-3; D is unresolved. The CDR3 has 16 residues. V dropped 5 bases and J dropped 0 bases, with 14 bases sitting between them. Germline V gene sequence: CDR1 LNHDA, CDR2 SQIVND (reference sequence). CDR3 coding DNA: TGTGCCAGTAGTTATATTGAGGTTCACTCTGGAAACACCATATATTTT. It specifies CASSYIEVHSGNTIYF.

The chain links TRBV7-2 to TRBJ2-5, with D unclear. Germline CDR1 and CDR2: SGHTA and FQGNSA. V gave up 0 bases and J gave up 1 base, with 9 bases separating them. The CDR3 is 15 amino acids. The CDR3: CASSLALWGQETQYF. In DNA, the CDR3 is TGTGCCAGCAGCTTAGCCCTTTGGGGCCAAGAGACCCAGTACTTC.

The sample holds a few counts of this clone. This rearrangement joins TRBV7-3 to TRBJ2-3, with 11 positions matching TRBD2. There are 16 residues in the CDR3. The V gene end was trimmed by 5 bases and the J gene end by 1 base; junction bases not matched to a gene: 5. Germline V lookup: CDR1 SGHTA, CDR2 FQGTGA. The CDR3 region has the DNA TGTGCCAGCAGCCCGACGGGACTAGCGGGCACAGATACGCAGTATTTT. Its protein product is CASSPTGLAGTDTQYF.

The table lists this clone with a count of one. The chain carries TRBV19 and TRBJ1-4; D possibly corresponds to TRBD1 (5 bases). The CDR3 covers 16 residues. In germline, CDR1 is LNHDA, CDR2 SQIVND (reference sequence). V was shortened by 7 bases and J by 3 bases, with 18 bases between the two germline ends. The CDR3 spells CASNVQGQGPNEKLFF. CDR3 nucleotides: TGTGCCAGTAATGTGCAGGGCCAAGGACCTAATGAAAAACTGTTTTTT.

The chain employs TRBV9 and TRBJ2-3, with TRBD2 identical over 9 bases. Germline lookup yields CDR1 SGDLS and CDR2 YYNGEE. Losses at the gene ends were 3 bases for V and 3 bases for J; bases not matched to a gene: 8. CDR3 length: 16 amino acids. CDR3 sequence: CASSARVAGVTDTQYF. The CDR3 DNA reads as TGTGCCAGCAGCGCTAGGGTAGCGGGAGTGACAGATACGCAGTATTTT.

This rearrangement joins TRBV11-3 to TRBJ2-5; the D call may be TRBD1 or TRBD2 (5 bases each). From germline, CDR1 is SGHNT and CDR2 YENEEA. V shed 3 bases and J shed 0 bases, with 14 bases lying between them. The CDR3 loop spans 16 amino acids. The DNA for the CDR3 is TGTGCCAGCAGCTTTAAAACCGGGGCCTACCAAGAGACCCAGTACTTC. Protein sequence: CASSFKTGAYQETQYF.

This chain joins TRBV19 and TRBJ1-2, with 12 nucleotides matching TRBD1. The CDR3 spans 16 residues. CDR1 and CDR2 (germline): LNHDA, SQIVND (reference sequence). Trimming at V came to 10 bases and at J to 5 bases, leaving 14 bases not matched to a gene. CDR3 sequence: CATSAGTGGREYGYTF. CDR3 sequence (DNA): TGTGCCACCAGTGCCGGGACAGGGGGCCGAGAATATGGCTACACCTTC.

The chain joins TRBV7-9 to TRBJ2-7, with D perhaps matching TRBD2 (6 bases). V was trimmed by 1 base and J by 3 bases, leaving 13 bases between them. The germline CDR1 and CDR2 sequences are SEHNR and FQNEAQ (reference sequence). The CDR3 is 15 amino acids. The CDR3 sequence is CASSLDGLANYEQYF. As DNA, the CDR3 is TGTGCCAGCAGCTTAGATGGTCTAGCGAACTACGAGCAGTACTTC.

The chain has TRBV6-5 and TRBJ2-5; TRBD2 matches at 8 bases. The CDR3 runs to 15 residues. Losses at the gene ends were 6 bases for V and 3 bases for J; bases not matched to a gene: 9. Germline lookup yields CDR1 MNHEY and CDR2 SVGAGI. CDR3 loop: CASRRLTGREETQYF. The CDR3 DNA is TGTGCCAGCAGAAGACTAACCGGGAGGGAAGAGACCCAGTACTTC.

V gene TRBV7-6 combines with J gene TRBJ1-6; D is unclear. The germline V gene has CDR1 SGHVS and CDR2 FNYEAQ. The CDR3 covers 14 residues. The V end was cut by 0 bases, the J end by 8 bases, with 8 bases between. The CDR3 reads CASSLAQADSPLHF. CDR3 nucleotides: TGTGCCAGCAGCTTAGCCCAGGCTGATTCACCCCTCCACTTT.

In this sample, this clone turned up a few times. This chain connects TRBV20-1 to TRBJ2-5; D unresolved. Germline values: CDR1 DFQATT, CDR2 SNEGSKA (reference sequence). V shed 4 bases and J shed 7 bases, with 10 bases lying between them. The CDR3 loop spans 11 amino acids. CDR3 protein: CSATSMGTQYF. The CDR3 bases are TGCAGTGCTACGAGCATGGGGACCCAGTACTTC.

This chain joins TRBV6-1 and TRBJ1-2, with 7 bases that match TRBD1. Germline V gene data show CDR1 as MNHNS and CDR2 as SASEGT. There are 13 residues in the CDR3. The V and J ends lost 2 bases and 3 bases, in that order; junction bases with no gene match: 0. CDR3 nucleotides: TGTGCCAGCAGTGAAACAGGGGACTATGGCTACACCTTC. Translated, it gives CASSETGDYGYTF.

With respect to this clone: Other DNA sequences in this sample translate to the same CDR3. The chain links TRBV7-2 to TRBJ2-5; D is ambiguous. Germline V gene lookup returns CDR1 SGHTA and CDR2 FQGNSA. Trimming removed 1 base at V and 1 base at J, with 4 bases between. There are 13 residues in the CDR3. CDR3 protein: CASSLGPQETQYF. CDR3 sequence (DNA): TGTGCCAGCAGCTTAGGACCCCAAGAGACCCAGTACTTC.

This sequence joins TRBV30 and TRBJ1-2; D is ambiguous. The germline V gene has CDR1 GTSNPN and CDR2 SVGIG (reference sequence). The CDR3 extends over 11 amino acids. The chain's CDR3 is CASFPPYGYTF. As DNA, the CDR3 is TGTGCTTCGTTCCCTCCCTATGGCTACACCTTC.

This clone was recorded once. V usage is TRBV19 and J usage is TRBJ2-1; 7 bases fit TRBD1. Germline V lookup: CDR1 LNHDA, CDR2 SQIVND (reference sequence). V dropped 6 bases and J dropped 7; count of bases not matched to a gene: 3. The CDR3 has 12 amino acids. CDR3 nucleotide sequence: TGTGCCAGTAGGACAGGGTTGAATGAGCAGTTCTTC. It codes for CASRTGLNEQFF.

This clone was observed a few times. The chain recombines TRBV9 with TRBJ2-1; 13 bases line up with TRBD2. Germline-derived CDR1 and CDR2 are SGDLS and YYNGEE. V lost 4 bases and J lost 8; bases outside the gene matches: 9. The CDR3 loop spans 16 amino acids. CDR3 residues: CASSQLAGGPEDEQFF. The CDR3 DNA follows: TGTGCCAGCAGCCAACTAGCGGGGGGGCCCGAGGATGAGCAGTTCTTC.